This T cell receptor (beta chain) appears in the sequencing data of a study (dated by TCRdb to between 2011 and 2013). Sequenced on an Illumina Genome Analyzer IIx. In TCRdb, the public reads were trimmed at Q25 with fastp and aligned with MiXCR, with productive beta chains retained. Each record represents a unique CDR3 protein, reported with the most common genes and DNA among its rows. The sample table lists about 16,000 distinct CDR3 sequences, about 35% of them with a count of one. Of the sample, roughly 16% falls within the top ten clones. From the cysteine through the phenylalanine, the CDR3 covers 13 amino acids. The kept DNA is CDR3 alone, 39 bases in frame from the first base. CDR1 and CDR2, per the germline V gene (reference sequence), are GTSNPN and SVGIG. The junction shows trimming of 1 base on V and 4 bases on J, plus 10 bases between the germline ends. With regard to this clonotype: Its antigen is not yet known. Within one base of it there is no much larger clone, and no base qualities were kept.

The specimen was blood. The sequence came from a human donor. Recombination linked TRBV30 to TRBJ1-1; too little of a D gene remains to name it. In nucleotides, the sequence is TGTGCCTGGAGTGATGGAGGGATCACTGAAGCTTTCTTT. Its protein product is CAWSDGGITEAFF.